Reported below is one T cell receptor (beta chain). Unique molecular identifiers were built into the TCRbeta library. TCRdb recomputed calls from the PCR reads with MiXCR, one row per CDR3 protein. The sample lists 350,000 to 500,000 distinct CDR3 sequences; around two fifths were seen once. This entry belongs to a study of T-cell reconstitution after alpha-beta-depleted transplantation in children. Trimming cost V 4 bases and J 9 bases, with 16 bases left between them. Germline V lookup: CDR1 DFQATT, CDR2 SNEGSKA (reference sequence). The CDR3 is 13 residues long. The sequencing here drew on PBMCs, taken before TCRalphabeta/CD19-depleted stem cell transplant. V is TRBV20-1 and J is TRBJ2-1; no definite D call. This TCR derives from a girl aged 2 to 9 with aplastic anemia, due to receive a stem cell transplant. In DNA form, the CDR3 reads TGCAGTGCTATGGCCGCGAAGTATATTGAGCAGTTCTTC. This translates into CSAMAAKYIEQFF.